Listed below are T cell receptor beta chains from one sample, sequenced in a study of CD8+ T cells in alopecia areata. Assay used: immunoSEQ multiplex PCR; TCRdb lists only in-frame clones, some missing. The sample has 150,000 to 200,000 clones, about 60% seen once; the top ten hold about 4.9%. The sequenced sample consisted of CD4+ T cells sorted from blood. The receptor set was obtained from a human donor in good health. Each CDR3 is given with its conserved first and last residue. Fields, in order: V gene, clone size, J gene, D gene, CDR3 protein, CDR3 DNA. A D gene is named only where the DNA matches it firmly. Size is omitted from some rows. Given values are once, few, many or a class for expanded clones.

v_gene: TRBV10-3
abundance: NA
j_gene: TRBJ2-5
d_gene: NA
CDR3aa: CAISEDMVGTQYF
CDR3nt: TGTGCCATCAGTGAGGACATGGTGGGGACCCAGTACTTC

v_gene: TRBV29-1
abundance: NA
j_gene: TRBJ2-3
d_gene: NA
CDR3aa: CSVGADTQYF
CDR3nt: TGCAGCGTCGGAGCAGATACGCAGTATTTT

v_gene: TRBV30
abundance: NA
j_gene: TRBJ1-2
d_gene: TRBD1
CDR3aa: CASLHRGHWYGYTF
CDR3nt: TGTGCCAGCCTCCACAGGGGGCACTGGTATGGCTACACCTTC

v_gene: TRBV29-1
abundance: once
j_gene: TRBJ2-3
d_gene: NA
CDR3aa: CSVSPAGPADTQYF
CDR3nt: TGCAGCGTTTCCCCGGCCGGACCAGCAGATACGCAGTATTTT

v_gene: TRBV28
abundance: NA
j_gene: TRBJ1-5
d_gene: TRBD1
CDR3aa: CASSLQSGQGIQPQHF
CDR3nt: TGTGCCAGCAGTTTACAGTCGGGACAGGGGATCCAGCCCCAGCATTTT

v_gene: TRBV5-1
abundance: NA
j_gene: TRBJ1-5
d_gene: NA
CDR3aa: CASSLGDASNQPQHF
CDR3nt: TGCGCCAGCAGCTTGGGAGACGCGAGCAATCAGCCCCAGCATTTT

v_gene: TRBV25-1
abundance: NA
j_gene: TRBJ2-2
d_gene: NA
CDR3aa: CASSGGLNTGELFF
CDR3nt: TGTGCCAGCAGTGGAGGACTGAACACCGGGGAGCTGTTTTTT

v_gene: TRBV6-5
abundance: NA
j_gene: TRBJ1-5
d_gene: NA
CDR3aa: CASSYTEGAQPQHF
CDR3nt: TGTGCCAGCAGTTACACCGAAGGAGCTCAGCCCCAGCATTTT

v_gene: TRBV5-1
abundance: NA
j_gene: TRBJ2-7
d_gene: NA
CDR3aa: CASSLAPRDYEQYF
CDR3nt: TGCGCCAGCAGCTTGGCCCCCAGGGACTACGAGCAGTACTTC

v_gene: TRBV29-1
abundance: few
j_gene: TRBJ2-5
d_gene: TRBD2
CDR3aa: CSVDTGAGGETQYF
CDR3nt: TGCAGCGTTGACACGGGAGCGGGAGGAGAGACCCAGTACTTC

v_gene: TRBV7-9
abundance: NA
j_gene: TRBJ2-1
d_gene: NA
CDR3aa: CASRTGRNEQFF
CDR3nt: TGTGCCAGCAGAACAGGGCGAAATGAGCAGTTCTTC

v_gene: TRBV10-3
abundance: NA
j_gene: TRBJ2-7
d_gene: TRBD1
CDR3aa: CAIRGQGAYEQYF
CDR3nt: TGTGCCATCCGAGGACAGGGGGCCTACGAGCAGTACTTC

v_gene: TRBV29-1
abundance: NA
j_gene: TRBJ2-5
d_gene: TRBD2
CDR3aa: CSVAGTSGPWTQYF
CDR3nt: TGCAGCGTTGCGGGGACTAGCGGCCCGTGGACCCAGTACTTC

v_gene: TRBV4-2
abundance: NA
j_gene: TRBJ2-5
d_gene: NA
CDR3aa: CASSQDGALYQETQYF
CDR3nt: TGTGCCAGCAGCCAAGATGGAGCCCTGTACCAAGAGACCCAGTACTTC

v_gene: TRBV4-1
abundance: NA
j_gene: TRBJ2-7
d_gene: NA
CDR3aa: CASSPGRYEQYF
CDR3nt: TGCGCCAGCAGCCCGGGCCGGTACGAGCAGTACTTC

v_gene: TRBV29-1
abundance: NA
j_gene: TRBJ2-1
d_gene: TRBD2
CDR3aa: CSDKLAGASQQFF
CDR3nt: TGCAGCGATAAACTAGCGGGAGCTTCTCAGCAGTTCTTC

v_gene: TRBV28
abundance: NA
j_gene: TRBJ1-1
d_gene: NA
CDR3aa: CASSLLPGANTEAFF
CDR3nt: TGTGCCAGCAGTTTATTGCCCGGGGCGAACACTGAAGCTTTCTTT

v_gene: TRBV29-1
abundance: NA
j_gene: TRBJ1-4
d_gene: NA
CDR3aa: CSVTTGRNEKLFF
CDR3nt: TGCAGCGTGACGACGGGCCGTAATGAAAAACTGTTTTTT

v_gene: TRBV10-3
abundance: NA
j_gene: TRBJ2-7
d_gene: TRBD1
CDR3aa: CAIRPTGAYEQYF
CDR3nt: TGTGCCATCAGACCGACAGGGGCGTACGAGCAGTACTTC

v_gene: TRBV6-5
abundance: NA
j_gene: TRBJ1-1
d_gene: NA
CDR3aa: CASSYSGKAFF
CDR3nt: TGTGCCAGCAGTTACTCGGGCAAAGCTTTCTTT

v_gene: TRBV29-1
abundance: NA
j_gene: TRBJ2-2
d_gene: NA
CDR3aa: CSVKNTGELFF
CDR3nt: TGCAGCGTAAAGAACACCGGGGAGCTGTTTTTT

v_gene: TRBV6-5
abundance: NA
j_gene: TRBJ2-7
d_gene: NA
CDR3aa: CASMSISYEQYF
CDR3nt: TGTGCCAGCATGTCCATCTCCTACGAGCAGTACTTC

v_gene: TRBV2
abundance: few
j_gene: TRBJ2-3
d_gene: NA
CDR3aa: CASRHGGTDTQYF
CDR3nt: TGTGCCAGCCGCCATGGCGGCACAGATACGCAGTATTTT

v_gene: TRBV29-1
abundance: NA
j_gene: TRBJ2-2
d_gene: TRBD1
CDR3aa: CSVATGTGITGELFF
CDR3nt: TGCAGCGTCGCCACCGGGACAGGGATCACCGGGGAGCTGTTTTTT

v_gene: TRBV2
abundance: few
j_gene: TRBJ2-5
d_gene: NA
CDR3aa: CAGWGRTQYF
CDR3nt: TGTGCCGGCTGGGGACGGACCCAGTACTTC

v_gene: TRBV2
abundance: NA
j_gene: TRBJ2-2
d_gene: NA
CDR3aa: CASSEIGTGELFF
CDR3nt: TGTGCCAGCAGTGAAATCGGTACCGGGGAGCTGTTTTTT

v_gene: TRBV14
abundance: NA
j_gene: TRBJ2-7
d_gene: TRBD1
CDR3aa: CASSQDGTGLYEQYF
CDR3nt: TGTGCCAGCAGCCAAGATGGGACAGGACTCTACGAGCAGTACTTC

v_gene: TRBV5-4
abundance: NA
j_gene: TRBJ2-7
d_gene: NA
CDR3aa: CASSYALTGLGEQYF
CDR3nt: TGTGCCAGCAGCTACGCTTTGACAGGACTTGGCGAGCAGTACTTC

v_gene: TRBV25-1
abundance: few
j_gene: TRBJ2-7
d_gene: NA
CDR3aa: CASSVGSYEQYF
CDR3nt: TGTGCCAGCAGTGTGGGGTCCTACGAGCAGTACTTC

v_gene: TRBV4-2
abundance: NA
j_gene: TRBJ1-3
d_gene: NA
CDR3aa: CASSHDGGRGSGNTIYF
CDR3nt: TGTGCCAGCAGCCACGATGGGGGTCGGGGCTCTGGAAACACCATATATTTT

v_gene: TRBV18
abundance: NA
j_gene: TRBJ1-2
d_gene: TRBD1
CDR3aa: CASSPPGQIRAGNYGYTF
CDR3nt: TGTGCCAGCTCACCACCGGGACAGATTCGAGCAGGGAACTATGGCTACACCTTC

v_gene: TRBV30
abundance: NA
j_gene: TRBJ2-3
d_gene: TRBD2
CDR3aa: CAWAGLTTDTQYF
CDR3nt: TGTGCCTGGGCGGGACTAACCACAGATACGCAGTATTTT

v_gene: TRBV5-6
abundance: NA
j_gene: TRBJ2-2
d_gene: NA
CDR3aa: CASSVSIREGTGELFF
CDR3nt: TGTGCCAGCAGCGTTTCGATAAGGGAAGGCACCGGGGAGCTGTTTTTT

v_gene: TRBV7-9
abundance: NA
j_gene: TRBJ2-5
d_gene: NA
CDR3aa: CASSLAIETVWGQGETQYF
CDR3nt: TGTGCCAGCAGCTTAGCGATCGAGACTGTCTGGGGACAAGGAGAGACCCAGTACTTC

v_gene: TRBV11-2
abundance: few
j_gene: TRBJ2-1
d_gene: NA
CDR3aa: CASSQGLEQFF
CDR3nt: TGTGCCAGCAGCCAGGGGCTTGAGCAGTTCTTC

v_gene: TRBV7-8
abundance: NA
j_gene: TRBJ2-3
d_gene: TRBD2
CDR3aa: CASSPLALAGSTDTQYF
CDR3nt: TGTGCCAGCAGCCCCCTAGCGCTAGCGGGGTCCACAGATACGCAGTATTTT

v_gene: TRBV7-9
abundance: NA
j_gene: TRBJ1-1
d_gene: TRBD1
CDR3aa: CASSLLQGASTEAFF
CDR3nt: TGTGCCAGCAGCTTACTCCAGGGGGCGTCCACTGAAGCTTTCTTT

v_gene: TRBV28
abundance: NA
j_gene: TRBJ2-5
d_gene: NA
CDR3aa: CASSRLLQETQYF
CDR3nt: TGTGCCAGCAGCCGACTGTTACAAGAGACCCAGTACTTC

v_gene: TRBV7-9
abundance: few
j_gene: TRBJ1-4
d_gene: NA
CDR3aa: CASSLALNHEKLFF
CDR3nt: TGTGCCAGCAGCTTAGCACTTAATCATGAAAAACTGTTTTTT

v_gene: TRBV28
abundance: few
j_gene: TRBJ1-5
d_gene: TRBD1
CDR3aa: CASRSTGRQPQHF
CDR3nt: TGTGCCAGCAGATCGACAGGGAGGCAGCCCCAGCATTTT

v_gene: TRBV7-3
abundance: NA
j_gene: TRBJ1-1
d_gene: NA
CDR3aa: CASSLSGRGDEAFF
CDR3nt: TGTGCCAGCAGCTTAAGCGGGCGGGGTGATGAAGCTTTCTTT

v_gene: TRBV9
abundance: few
j_gene: TRBJ1-3
d_gene: NA
CDR3aa: CASSVGGRVAGNTIYF
CDR3nt: TGTGCCAGCAGCGTAGGCGGCAGGGTCGCGGGAAACACCATATATTTT

v_gene: TRBV30
abundance: NA
j_gene: TRBJ2-5
d_gene: NA
CDR3aa: CAWSVLRLAGETQYF
CDR3nt: TGTGCCTGGAGTGTCCTCCGGCTAGCCGGCGAGACCCAGTACTTC

v_gene: TRBV4-1
abundance: NA
j_gene: TRBJ1-3
d_gene: NA
CDR3aa: CASSQRNTIYF
CDR3nt: TGCGCCAGCAGCCAACGGAACACCATATATTTT

v_gene: TRBV15
abundance: NA
j_gene: TRBJ2-6
d_gene: TRBD1
CDR3aa: CATLDRGLSGANVLTF
CDR3nt: TGTGCCACCTTAGACAGGGGGCTCTCTGGGGCCAACGTCCTGACTTTC

v_gene: TRBV25-1
abundance: NA
j_gene: TRBJ2-3
d_gene: NA
CDR3aa: CASSETGAVDTQYF
CDR3nt: TGTGCCAGCAGTGAAACGGGAGCTGTAGATACGCAGTATTTT

v_gene: TRBV30
abundance: once
j_gene: TRBJ2-7
d_gene: TRBD1
CDR3aa: CAWSGRGTYEQYF
CDR3nt: TGTGCCTGGAGTGGCAGGGGGACCTACGAGCAGTACTTC

v_gene: TRBV2
abundance: NA
j_gene: TRBJ2-7
d_gene: TRBD2
CDR3aa: CASTDGRFYEQYF
CDR3nt: TGTGCCAGCACCGACGGGAGGTTCTACGAGCAGTACTTC

v_gene: TRBV7-2
abundance: NA
j_gene: TRBJ2-1
d_gene: NA
CDR3aa: CASRTVSEQFF
CDR3nt: TGTGCCAGCAGAACCGTGAGTGAGCAGTTCTTC

v_gene: TRBV4-1
abundance: NA
j_gene: TRBJ2-2
d_gene: TRBD1
CDR3aa: CASSQDRGNTGELFF
CDR3nt: TGCGCCAGCAGCCAGGACAGGGGGAACACCGGGGAGCTGTTTTTT

v_gene: TRBV29-1
abundance: once
j_gene: TRBJ2-5
d_gene: NA
CDR3aa: CSVEAGGQPYF
CDR3nt: TGCAGCGTTGAAGCCGGGGGCCAGCCGTACTTC

v_gene: TRBV19
abundance: NA
j_gene: TRBJ1-5
d_gene: TRBD1
CDR3aa: CASRAQGEQPQHF
CDR3nt: TGTGCCAGTAGGGCACAGGGGGAACAGCCCCAGCATTTT

v_gene: TRBV5-1
abundance: NA
j_gene: TRBJ2-3
d_gene: NA
CDR3aa: CASSSDTSTDTQYF
CDR3nt: TGCGCCAGCAGCTCGGACACGAGCACAGATACGCAGTATTTT

v_gene: TRBV15
abundance: NA
j_gene: TRBJ1-2
d_gene: NA
CDR3aa: CATSREAGGYTF
CDR3nt: TGTGCCACCAGCAGAGAAGCAGGGGGCTACACCTTC

v_gene: TRBV29-1
abundance: NA
j_gene: TRBJ2-2
d_gene: NA
CDR3aa: CSVGGGGSTGELFF
CDR3nt: TGCAGCGTTGGGGGAGGTGGGAGCACCGGGGAGCTGTTTTTT

v_gene: TRBV27
abundance: once
j_gene: TRBJ2-3
d_gene: TRBD2
CDR3aa: CASKRTSVSTDTQYF
CDR3nt: TGTGCCAGCAAAAGGACTAGCGTAAGCACAGATACGCAGTATTTT

v_gene: TRBV5-4
abundance: NA
j_gene: TRBJ1-2
d_gene: NA
CDR3aa: CASSLGPGAGYTF
CDR3nt: TGTGCCAGCAGCTTGGGCCCGGGGGCAGGCTACACCTTC